Below, 23 T cell receptor beta chains from the same sample are listed, as sequenced in a study of vaccination and CD4 T cells after COVID-19. No antigen has been identified for these receptors. Cultured CD4+ T-cell DNA underwent Oncomine TCR Beta short-read sequencing. TCRdb independently ran MiXCR on the PCR reads; one entry per CDR3 protein. The sample consists of over 10,000 distinct CDR3 sequences, more than 55% of them appearing once. Treatment here: roughly 10-day PBMC culture with coronavirus spike peptide pools or control peptides (ViraFEST assay). Sequencing used cultured CD4+ T cells from blood, obtained after SARS-CoV-2 vaccination. Receptors originate from a human donor with COVID-19.

This clonotype has only a few counts. The chain uses TRBV6-5 and TRBJ2-7; D call uncertain. Trimming pared 2 bases from V and 2 bases from J, leaving 13 bases between. CDR3 length: 15 amino acids. Germline V gene lookup returns CDR1 MNHEY and CDR2 SVGAGI. The CDR3 region has the DNA TGTGCCAGCAGTTACGCGGTTACTGGGGCCTACGAGCAGTACTTC. Encoded protein: CASSYAVTGAYEQYF.

CDR3 in DNA: TGTGCCAGCAGTTTGGGACGGAGAATAAGCTCCTACGAGCAGTACTTC. This codes for CASSLGRRISSYEQYF. This chain joins TRBV12-3 or TRBV12-4 and TRBJ2-7, with D perhaps being TRBD1 or TRBD2 (5 bases each). The CDR3 has 16 residues. With 3 bases removed from V and 0 bases from J, the gap between germline ends came to 15 bases.

This clonotype was seen only once. This sequence joins TRBV6-5 and TRBJ2-3; D is possibly TRBD1 or TRBD2 (5 bases each). The CDR3 contains 14 residues. The V and J ends lost 4 bases and 0 bases respectively, with 8 bases between them. Germline V gene sequence: CDR1 MNHEY, CDR2 SVGAGI. The CDR3 nucleotides read TGTGCCAGCAGTTCGGGACGGAGCACAGATACGCAGTATTTT. Translated, it gives CASSSGRSTDTQYF.

Here the CDR3 reads CASSRVGALYQETQYF. The CDR3 DNA reads as TGTGCCAGCTCTCGGGTGGGCGCCCTGTACCAAGAGACCCAGTACTTC. The chain combines TRBV5-4 with TRBJ2-5; D gene unclear. Germline values: CDR1 SGHNT, CDR2 YYREEE (reference sequence). This CDR3 spans 16 amino acids. V was trimmed by 7 bases and J by 0 bases, leaving 19 bases between them.

This clonotype was seen once. The V gene is TRBV6-1, the J gene TRBJ1-2, with a possible D match to TRBD1 (5 bases). The CDR3 is 14 residues long. Germline V gene data show CDR1 as MNHNS and CDR2 as SASEGT. V was shortened by 6 bases and J by 4 bases, with 15 bases between the two germline ends. The CDR3 region is CASSPGTASYGYTF. In DNA form, the CDR3 reads TGTGCCAGCAGCCCCGGGACGGCAAGCTATGGCTACACCTTC.

V usage is TRBV11-1 and J usage is TRBJ1-5, with no clear D. The CDR3 has 13 residues. Trimming shortened V by 2 bases and J by 3 bases, and 5 bases separated the two germline ends. CDR1 is SGHAT, CDR2 FQDESV, per germline (reference sequence). The chain's CDR3 is CASSLIPNQPQHF. In DNA form, the CDR3 reads TGTGCCAGCAGCTTAATCCCCAATCAGCCCCAGCATTTT. Variable domain in full (rest from reference TRBV11-1 and TRBJ1-5): EAEVAQSPRYKITEKSQAVAFWCDPISGHATLYWYRQILGQGPELLVQFQDESVVDDSQLPKDRFSAERLKGVDSTLKIQPAELGDSAMYLCASSLIPNQPQHFGDGTRLSIL.

This clonotype was seen a handful of times. V usage is TRBV7-8 and J usage is TRBJ2-2, with 7 bases fitting TRBD1. Germline loops: CDR1 SGHVS, CDR2 FQNEAQ. The CDR3 covers 14 residues. V lost 6 bases to trimming and J lost 4 bases; unmatched junction nucleotides: 5. The CDR3 is CASSRQGITGELFF. CDR3 nucleotides: TGTGCCAGCAGTCGACAGGGAATCACCGGGGAGCTGTTTTTT.

This clonotype occurred once. The chain recombines TRBV19 with TRBJ2-7; possibly TRBD1 for D (5 bases). Germline V gene sequence: CDR1 LNHDA, CDR2 SQIVND (reference sequence). Between the trimmed V and J ends, which lost 5 bases and 7 bases, there was a span of 18 bases. This CDR3 has 14 residues. Here the CDR3 reads CASSRISTDSEQYF. CDR3 nucleotides: TGTGCCAGTAGTCGTATATCGACAGATAGTGAGCAGTACTTC.

The chain links TRBV20-1 to TRBJ1-6; D unclear. This CDR3 spans 13 amino acids. Germline values: CDR1 DFQATT, CDR2 SNEGSKA (reference sequence). V gave up 0 bases and J gave up 4 bases, with 4 bases separating them. CDR3: CSARDSYNSPLHF. In DNA, the CDR3 is TGCAGTGCTAGAGACAGTTATAATTCACCCCTCCACTTT.

The V gene is TRBV19, the J gene TRBJ2-5; TRBD1 matches 7 bases. CDR3 length: 13 amino acids. Germline V gene lookup returns CDR1 LNHDA and CDR2 SQIVND (reference sequence). J was trimmed by 0 bases and V by 6 bases; bases with no gene match: 1. CDR3 in amino acids: CASRGTDQETQYF. The CDR3 coding sequence is TGTGCCAGTAGGGGGACAGACCAAGAGACCCAGTACTTC.

The chain is built from TRBV7-9 and TRBJ1-3, with D hard to call. Germline values: CDR1 SEHNR, CDR2 FQNEAQ (reference sequence). V was cut by 5 bases and J by 4 bases, with 9 bases left in between. The CDR3 totals 13 residues. CDR3 sequence: CASSPVVGNTIYF. The CDR3 region has the DNA TGTGCCAGCAGCCCCGTGGTGGGAAACACCATATATTTT.

Only a few counts were recorded for this clonotype. The rearrangement uses TRBV6-1 and TRBJ2-5; a weak D match, TRBD1 (6 bases). The CDR3 is 14 amino acids. From germline, CDR1 is MNHNS and CDR2 SASEGT. V dropped 7 bases and J dropped 0 bases, with 12 bases sitting between them. This CDR3 reads CASKRTADQETQYF. The CDR3 DNA reads TGTGCCAGCAAGCGGACAGCCGACCAAGAGACCCAGTACTTC.

V gene TRBV11-3 combines with J gene TRBJ2-7; 9 bases match TRBD2. The CDR3 runs 16 residues. Trimming at V came to 5 bases and at J to 0 bases, leaving 8 bases not matched to a gene. Germline V gene data show CDR1 as SGHNT and CDR2 as YENEEA. The CDR3 DNA reads as TGTGCCAGCAGCGCAACTAGCGGGCTGCCCTCCTACGAGCAGTACTTC. This gives the protein CASSATSGLPSYEQYF.

This clonotype was seen a handful of times. The rearrangement joins TRBV6-1 to TRBJ2-5, with D hard to call. V was trimmed by 5 bases and J by 11 bases, leaving 15 bases between them. CDR1 and CDR2 (germline): MNHNS, SASEGT. This CDR3 contains 12 residues. For the CDR3, the DNA is TGTGCCAGCAGTCCGGACGGCGGCGGTCAGTACTTC. Translated, it gives CASSPDGGGQYF.

DNA of the CDR3: TGTGCCAGCAGGGGGGACAGCGGGAGGGGCTACACCTTC. This translates into CASRGDSGRGYTF. J is TRBJ1-2 and V is TRBV2; 7 bases align to TRBD1. The V segment lost 6 bases and the J segment 8 bases; nucleotides outside the gene matches: 9. The CDR3 has 13 amino acids. Germline CDR1 SNHLY, CDR2 FYNNEI.

The sample holds one count of this clonotype. The chain uses TRBV11-2 and TRBJ1-1, with D unresolved. Trimming shortened V by 3 bases and J by 1 base, and 9 bases separated the two germline ends. The germline V gene has CDR1 SGHAT and CDR2 FQNNGV. The length of the CDR3 is 14 residues. CDR3: CASSLGSQNTEAFF. In nucleotides, the CDR3 is TGTGCCAGCAGCTTGGGCAGTCAGAACACTGAAGCTTTCTTT. Variable domain in full (rest from reference TRBV11-2 and TRBJ1-1): EAGVAQSPRYKIIEKRQSVAFWCNPISGHATLYWYQQILGQGPKLLIQFQNNGVVDDSQLPKDRFSAERLKGVDSTLKIQPAKLEDSAVYLCASSLGSQNTEAFFGQGTRLTVV.

This clonotype was recorded only once. CDR3 nucleotide sequence: TGTGCCTGGAATTTCGGGGCGGGGGGTGGAAAACTGTTTTTT. This sequence encodes CAWNFGAGGGKLFF. V is TRBV30 and J is TRBJ1-4; TRBD1 is a possible D gene (5 bases). CDR1 is GTSNPN and CDR2 is SVGIG in the germline V gene (reference sequence). V gave up 4 bases and J gave up 10 bases, with 19 bases separating them. This CDR3 has 14 amino acids.

CDR3 sequence reads: CATSDGTGNQPQHF. CDR3 bases: TGTGCCACCAGTGACGGGACAGGCAATCAGCCCCAGCATTTT. V usage is TRBV24-1 and J usage is TRBJ1-5; 7 nucleotides match TRBD1. CDR3 size: 14 residues. V was pared by 4 bases and J by 2 bases, with 1 base of the junction left unmatched. The V gene's germline CDR1 is KGHDR and CDR2 SFDVKD.

V gene TRBV20-1 combines with J gene TRBJ1-6; D remains unclear. The CDR3 runs 12 residues. The germline V and J ends were trimmed by 0 bases and 3 bases, with 0 bases remaining between them. Germline assignment: CDR1 DFQATT and CDR2 SNEGSKA (reference sequence). CDR3 sequence: CSARDYNSPLHF. For the CDR3, the DNA is TGCAGTGCTAGAGACTATAATTCACCCCTCCACTTT.

This clonotype appeared once. The chain has TRBV11-3 and TRBJ1-1; D possibly corresponds to TRBD1 (6 bases). CDR1 is SGHNT and CDR2 is YENEEA in the germline V gene. CDR3 length: 15 amino acids. V lost 2 bases and J 4 bases, leaving 14 bases between the germline ends. The DNA of the CDR3 is TGTGCCAGCAGCTTAAGGACCAAACAGGGCACTGAAGCTTTCTTT. It specifies CASSLRTKQGTEAFF. Looking up the rest from reference TRBV11-3 and TRBJ1-1 gives the full variable domain: EAGVVQSPRYKIIEKKQPVAFWCNPISGHNTLYWYLQNLGQGPELLIRYENEEAVDDSQLPKDRFSAERLKGVDSTLKIQPAELGDSAVYLCASSLRTKQGTEAFFGQGTRLTVV.

This clonotype was detected only a few times. The V call is TRBV27, the J call TRBJ1-6, with a possible D match to TRBD1 (5 bases). Germline-derived CDR1 and CDR2 are MNHEY and SMNVEV (reference sequence). The ends were cut back, 3 bases at V and 13 bases at J, with 10 bases in the middle. CDR3 length: 12 residues. CDR3 region: CASSFGASPLHF. In nucleotides, the CDR3 is TGTGCCAGCAGTTTTGGGGCTTCCCCCCTCCACTTT.

This clonotype was seen a handful of times. The genes are TRBV20-1 and TRBJ2-3; 9 bases align to TRBD2. V trimming: 6 bases; J trimming: 14 bases; junction bases outside the gene matches: 12. The CDR3 has 12 amino acids. The germline V gene has CDR1 DFQATT and CDR2 SNEGSKA (reference sequence). CDR3 sequence (DNA): TGCAGTGCCCGGACTAGCGAGAGCACGGGGTATTTT. Translating gives CSARTSESTGYF.

The J gene is TRBJ2-2, the V gene TRBV19; D unresolved. Per germline, CDR1 LNHDA and CDR2 SQIVND (reference sequence). V lost 3 bases and J 6 bases, leaving 5 bases between the germline ends. This CDR3 region has 12 residues. DNA of the CDR3: TGTGCCAGTAGTATTAGGGCCGGGGAGCTGTTTTTT. Protein sequence: CASSIRAGELFF.